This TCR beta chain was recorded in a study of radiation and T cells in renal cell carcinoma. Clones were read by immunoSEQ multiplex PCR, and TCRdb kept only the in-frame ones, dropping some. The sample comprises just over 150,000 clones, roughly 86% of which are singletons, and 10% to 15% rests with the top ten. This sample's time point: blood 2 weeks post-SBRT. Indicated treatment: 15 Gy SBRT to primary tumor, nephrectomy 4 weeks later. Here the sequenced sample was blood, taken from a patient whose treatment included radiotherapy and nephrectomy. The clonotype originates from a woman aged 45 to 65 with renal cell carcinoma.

CDR3 in DNA: TGTGCCATCAGTGAGTCAGAGGCGGGCAATCAGCCCCAGCATTTT. This codes for CAISESEAGNQPQHF. This sequence joins TRBV10-3 and TRBJ1-5; D is ambiguous. In germline, CDR1 is ENHRY, CDR2 SYGVKD. V lost 0 bases and J lost 2, with 8 bases in between. The CDR3 extends over 15 amino acids.